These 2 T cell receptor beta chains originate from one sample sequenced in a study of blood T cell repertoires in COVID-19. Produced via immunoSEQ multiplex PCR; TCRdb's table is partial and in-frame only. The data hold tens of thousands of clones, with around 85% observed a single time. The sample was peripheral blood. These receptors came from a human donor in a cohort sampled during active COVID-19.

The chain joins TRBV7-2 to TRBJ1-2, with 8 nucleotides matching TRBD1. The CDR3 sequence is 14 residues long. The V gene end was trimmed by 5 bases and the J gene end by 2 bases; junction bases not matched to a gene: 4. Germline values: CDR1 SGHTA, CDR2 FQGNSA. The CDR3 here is CASSPRTGNYGYTF. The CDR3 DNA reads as TGTGCCAGCAGCCCCCGGACAGGGAACTATGGCTACACCTTC.

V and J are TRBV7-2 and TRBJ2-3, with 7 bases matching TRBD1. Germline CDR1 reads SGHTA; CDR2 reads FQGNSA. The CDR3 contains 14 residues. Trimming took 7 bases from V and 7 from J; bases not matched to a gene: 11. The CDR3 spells CASILTAGGNTQYF. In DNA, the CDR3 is TGTGCCAGCATTCTAACTGCAGGGGGAAATACGCAGTATTTT.